This is a list of T cell receptor beta chains from one sample in a study of T cells in Graves' hyperthyroidism and ophthalmopathy. In TCRdb, the multiplex PCR reads were re-called with MiXCR into one record per CDR3 protein. This table holds 270,000 or so distinct CDR3 sequences, roughly 15% found once. Sequencing used blood. These receptors were taken from a woman aged 45-65 years with Graves' hyperthyroidism that later progressed to Graves' ophthalmopathy. CDR3s include the opening cysteine and the closing phenylalanine or tryptophan. Fields, in order: CDR3 protein, CDR3 DNA, V gene, J gene, D gene, clone size. D genes are given only for firm matches. Not every row has a clone size; where given, it reads once, few, many or a size class.

CDR3 protein: CASKQGAGNQPQHF
CDR3 DNA: TGTGCCAGCAAGCAGGGGGCAGGCAATCAGCCCCAGCATTTT
V gene: TRBV6-1
J gene: TRBJ1-5
D gene: TRBD1
clone size: many

CDR3 protein: CASSLGREYYGYTF
CDR3 DNA: TGCGCCAGCAGCTTGGGCAGGGAGTACTATGGCTACACCTTC
V gene: TRBV5-1
J gene: TRBJ1-2
D gene: -
clone size: -

CDR3 protein: CASSLTAERGETQYF
CDR3 DNA: TGTGCCAGCAGCCTGACCGCGGAAAGAGGAGAGACCCAGTACTTC
V gene: TRBV28
J gene: TRBJ2-5
D gene: -
clone size: few

CDR3 protein: CASSLVFLVAGGPGRVNTGELFF
CDR3 DNA: TGTGCCAGCAGCTTAGTTTTCCTGGTAGCGGGAGGGCCGGGACGAGTGAACACCGGGGAGCTGTTTTTT
V gene: TRBV7-9
J gene: TRBJ2-2
D gene: TRBD2
clone size: -

CDR3 protein: CASTSGVETQYF
CDR3 DNA: TGTGCCAGCACCTCTGGGGTAGAGACCCAGTACTTC
V gene: TRBV7-2
J gene: TRBJ2-5
D gene: -
clone size: many

CDR3 protein: CASSLSSGLYGYTF
CDR3 DNA: TGTGCCAGCAGCTTATCCTCTGGGTTATATGGCTACACCTTC
V gene: TRBV7-2
J gene: TRBJ1-2
D gene: -
clone size: many

CDR3 protein: CSVNPGIQETQYF
CDR3 DNA: TGCAGCGTTAATCCCGGGATCCAAGAGACCCAGTACTTC
V gene: TRBV29-1
J gene: TRBJ2-5
D gene: -
clone size: many

CDR3 protein: CASSPARGDTGELFF
CDR3 DNA: TGTGCCAGCTCACCAGCCAGGGGTGACACCGGGGAGCTGTTTTTT
V gene: TRBV18
J gene: TRBJ2-2
D gene: -
clone size: many

CDR3 protein: CASSAHRTGRTEAFF
CDR3 DNA: TGTGCCAGCAGCGCACATCGGACAGGGAGGACTGAAGCTTTCTTT
V gene: TRBV28
J gene: TRBJ1-1
D gene: TRBD1
clone size: many

CDR3 protein: CASSLLSGSTDTQYF
CDR3 DNA: TGTGCCAGCAGTTTATTGAGCGGCAGCACAGATACGCAGTATTTT
V gene: TRBV27
J gene: TRBJ2-3
D gene: -
clone size: many

CDR3 protein: CSADPPTGGDYGYTF
CDR3 DNA: TGCAGTGCCGATCCACCAACAGGGGGCGACTATGGCTACACCTTC
V gene: TRBV20-1
J gene: TRBJ1-2
D gene: TRBD1
clone size: many

CDR3 protein: CASSLLFAGDGYTF
CDR3 DNA: TGCGCCAGCAGCTTGCTTTTTGCAGGGGACGGCTACACCTTC
V gene: TRBV5-1
J gene: TRBJ1-2
D gene: -
clone size: few

CDR3 protein: CASSRGQGADTQYF
CDR3 DNA: TGCGCCAGCAGCAGGGGACAGGGAGCAGATACGCAGTATTTT
V gene: TRBV5-1
J gene: TRBJ2-3
D gene: TRBD1
clone size: many

CDR3 protein: CASSLRGDGSGNTIYF
CDR3 DNA: TGTGCCAGCAGCCTACGGGGAGACGGGTCTGGAAACACCATATATTTT
V gene: TRBV7-9
J gene: TRBJ1-3
D gene: -
clone size: -

CDR3 protein: CASNQRERVDTQYF
CDR3 DNA: TGTGCCAGCAACCAGCGGGAGAGGGTAGATACGCAGTATTTT
V gene: TRBV9
J gene: TRBJ2-3
D gene: TRBD2
clone size: few

CDR3 protein: CASSLVVGTQETQYF
CDR3 DNA: TGTGCCAGCAGCTTAGTGGTTGGGACTCAAGAGACCCAGTACTTC
V gene: TRBV7-6
J gene: TRBJ2-5
D gene: -
clone size: many

CDR3 protein: CASSKRAYNEQFF
CDR3 DNA: TGTGCCAGTAGTAAGCGGGCATACAATGAGCAGTTCTTC
V gene: TRBV19
J gene: TRBJ2-1
D gene: -
clone size: few

CDR3 protein: CASSQSTQMTGFSYEQYF
CDR3 DNA: TGCGCCAGCAGCCAATCAACTCAGATGACAGGATTCTCCTACGAGCAGTACTTC
V gene: TRBV4-1
J gene: TRBJ2-7
D gene: -
clone size: -

CDR3 protein: CSARGGGLAYQETQYF
CDR3 DNA: TGCAGTGCTAGAGGCGGTGGACTAGCGTATCAAGAGACCCAGTACTTC
V gene: TRBV20-1
J gene: TRBJ2-5
D gene: TRBD2
clone size: -

CDR3 protein: CASSGLAGTYEQYF
CDR3 DNA: TGCGCCAGCAGTGGGCTAGCGGGCACCTACGAGCAGTACTTC
V gene: TRBV10-1
J gene: TRBJ2-7
D gene: TRBD2
clone size: few

CDR3 protein: CASTIRSYEQYF
CDR3 DNA: TGTGCCAGCACTATTAGGTCCTACGAGCAGTACTTC
V gene: TRBV13
J gene: TRBJ2-7
D gene: -
clone size: -

CDR3 protein: CASALLAGSPLDTQYF
CDR3 DNA: TGTGCCAGCGCCTTACTAGCGGGATCTCCTTTGGATACGCAGTATTTT
V gene: TRBV6-1
J gene: TRBJ2-3
D gene: TRBD2
clone size: many

CDR3 protein: CASSRGGAGRQPQHF
CDR3 DNA: TGTGCCAGCAGCAGGGGGGGGGCTGGGAGACAGCCCCAGCATTTT
V gene: TRBV28
J gene: TRBJ1-5
D gene: TRBD1
clone size: many

CDR3 protein: CASSELGGGSYGYTF
CDR3 DNA: TGTGCCAGCAGTGAATTAGGTGGGGGTTCTTATGGCTACACCTTC
V gene: TRBV6-1
J gene: TRBJ1-2
D gene: -
clone size: few

CDR3 protein: CASSTNRGRAGDTQYF
CDR3 DNA: TGCGCCAGCAGCACGAACCGCGGCAGGGCTGGAGATACGCAGTATTTT
V gene: TRBV5-1
J gene: TRBJ2-3
D gene: -
clone size: many

CDR3 protein: CATSDSGQGTDTQYF
CDR3 DNA: TGTGCCACCAGTGATTCGGGACAGGGCACAGATACGCAGTATTTT
V gene: TRBV24-1
J gene: TRBJ2-3
D gene: TRBD1
clone size: many

CDR3 protein: CASSTKTSGSFTQYF
CDR3 DNA: TGTGCCAGCAGCACAAAAACTAGCGGGAGCTTTACGCAGTATTTT
V gene: TRBV7-8
J gene: TRBJ2-3
D gene: TRBD2
clone size: many

CDR3 protein: CASSFRIKGPKNLRQFF
CDR3 DNA: TGTGCCAGCAGTTTTAGAATCAAAGGACCAAAGAATTTACGGCAGTTCTTC
V gene: TRBV6-1
J gene: TRBJ2-1
D gene: -
clone size: few

CDR3 protein: CASSLAGQGAGDTQYF
CDR3 DNA: TGTGCCAGCAGTTTAGCGGGACAGGGGGCCGGAGATACGCAGTATTTT
V gene: TRBV12-3/TRBV12-4
J gene: TRBJ2-3
D gene: TRBD1
clone size: many

CDR3 protein: CASTEEETQYF
CDR3 DNA: TGCGCCAGCACAGAGGAAGAGACCCAGTACTTC
V gene: TRBV5-1
J gene: TRBJ2-5
D gene: -
clone size: many

CDR3 protein: CASSTDRGAYEQYF
CDR3 DNA: TGTGCCAGCAGCACTGACAGGGGGGCCTACGAGCAGTACTTC
V gene: TRBV7-6
J gene: TRBJ2-7
D gene: TRBD1
clone size: many

CDR3 protein: CASSPGTHYGYTF
CDR3 DNA: TGTGCCAGCAGCCCCGGGACACACTATGGCTACACCTTC
V gene: TRBV5-6
J gene: TRBJ1-2
D gene: -
clone size: -

CDR3 protein: CATLDRGLNYGYTF
CDR3 DNA: TGTGCCACCCTAGACAGGGGGCTTAACTATGGCTACACCTTC
V gene: TRBV6-1
J gene: TRBJ1-2
D gene: TRBD1
clone size: many

CDR3 protein: CASIRDRGNGYTF
CDR3 DNA: TGTGCCAGCATCAGGGACAGGGGGAATGGCTACACCTTC
V gene: TRBV2
J gene: TRBJ1-2
D gene: TRBD1
clone size: many

CDR3 protein: CSASTDVSYEQYF
CDR3 DNA: TGCAGTGCTAGTACGGACGTCTCCTACGAGCAGTACTTC
V gene: TRBV20-1
J gene: TRBJ2-7
D gene: -
clone size: many

CDR3 protein: CASSRNPARDFTEAFF
CDR3 DNA: TGTGCCAGCAGCCGCAACCCTGCTAGGGATTTCACCGAAGCTTTCTTT
V gene: TRBV27
J gene: TRBJ1-1
D gene: -
clone size: many

CDR3 protein: CASGGPGDGETQYF
CDR3 DNA: TGCGCCAGCGGAGGACCCGGGGACGGGGAGACCCAGTACTTC
V gene: TRBV5-1
J gene: TRBJ2-5
D gene: -
clone size: many

CDR3 protein: CSADLRVQETQYF
CDR3 DNA: TGCAGTGCTGACCTACGCGTACAAGAGACCCAGTACTTC
V gene: TRBV20-1
J gene: TRBJ2-5
D gene: -
clone size: -

CDR3 protein: CASSTIGGTSAYEQYF
CDR3 DNA: TGTGCCAGCAGTACCATAGGTGGGACTAGCGCGTACGAGCAGTACTTC
V gene: TRBV6-2/TRBV6-3
J gene: TRBJ2-7
D gene: TRBD2
clone size: -

CDR3 protein: CASSLRTGLTKNIQYF
CDR3 DNA: TGTGCCAGCAGTTTGAGGACAGGGTTGACCAAAAACATTCAGTACTTC
V gene: TRBV28
J gene: TRBJ2-4
D gene: TRBD1
clone size: -

CDR3 protein: CASSFGARETQYF
CDR3 DNA: TGTGCCAGCAGTTTTGGGGCTAGGGAGACCCAGTACTTC
V gene: TRBV28
J gene: TRBJ2-5
D gene: -
clone size: many

CDR3 protein: CASSHNAFTNTEAFF
CDR3 DNA: TGCGCCAGCAGCCACAATGCATTCACGAACACTGAAGCTTTCTTT
V gene: TRBV5-1
J gene: TRBJ1-1
D gene: -
clone size: -

CDR3 protein: CSVEDLRGRGTGELFF
CDR3 DNA: TGCAGCGTTGAAGATCTTCGCGGGAGGGGCACCGGGGAGCTGTTTTTT
V gene: TRBV29-1
J gene: TRBJ2-2
D gene: TRBD2
clone size: many

CDR3 protein: CASTTGTAWGNQPQHF
CDR3 DNA: TGTGCCAGCACTACAGGGACCGCGTGGGGCAATCAGCCCCAGCATTTT
V gene: TRBV19
J gene: TRBJ1-5
D gene: -
clone size: -

CDR3 protein: CASSLVGIDTEAFF
CDR3 DNA: TGCGCCAGCAGCTTAGTAGGGATAGACACTGAAGCTTTCTTT
V gene: TRBV5-1
J gene: TRBJ1-1
D gene: -
clone size: many

CDR3 protein: CASKGDEGEQYF
CDR3 DNA: TGCGCCAGCAAAGGGGATGAGGGGGAGCAGTACTTC
V gene: TRBV10-1
J gene: TRBJ2-7
D gene: -
clone size: many

CDR3 protein: CASTGPSEQYF
CDR3 DNA: TGTGCCAGCACCGGCCCTTCGGAGCAGTACTTC
V gene: TRBV2
J gene: TRBJ2-7
D gene: -
clone size: many

CDR3 protein: CASGGSLLNEQYF
CDR3 DNA: TGTGCCAGCGGGGGTTCTCTCCTGAACGAGCAGTACTTC
V gene: TRBV12-3/TRBV12-4
J gene: TRBJ2-7
D gene: -
clone size: -

CDR3 protein: CASSLPSRQGLF
CDR3 DNA: TGTGCCAGCAGTTTACCCTCGAGACAGGGCCTCTTC
V gene: TRBV27
J gene: TRBJ2-1
D gene: TRBD1
clone size: many

CDR3 protein: CASSYYGAKETQYF
CDR3 DNA: TGTGCCAGCAGTTACTACGGGGCGAAAGAGACCCAGTACTTC
V gene: TRBV6-5
J gene: TRBJ2-5
D gene: -
clone size: many

CDR3 protein: CASSFLWPGQPQHF
CDR3 DNA: TGTGCCAGCAGTTTTCTGTGGCCCGGTCAGCCCCAGCATTTT
V gene: TRBV27
J gene: TRBJ1-5
D gene: -
clone size: many

CDR3 protein: CASSDRSGNQPQHF
CDR3 DNA: TGTGCCAGCAGTGACAGGAGTGGCAATCAGCCCCAGCATTTT
V gene: TRBV12-3/TRBV12-4
J gene: TRBJ1-5
D gene: -
clone size: many

CDR3 protein: CASRPLFRAGEPDTQYF
CDR3 DNA: TGTGCCAGCAGACCACTTTTCCGGGCGGGAGAACCAGATACGCAGTATTTT
V gene: TRBV3-1
J gene: TRBJ2-3
D gene: TRBD2
clone size: many

CDR3 protein: CSARKPLAPYEQYF
CDR3 DNA: TGCAGTGCTAGAAAACCACTAGCCCCCTACGAGCAGTACTTC
V gene: TRBV20-1
J gene: TRBJ2-7
D gene: -
clone size: many

CDR3 protein: CASSQGEAGTPRTDTQYF
CDR3 DNA: TGTGCCAGCAGCCAAGGGGAGGCGGGGACACCGAGGACAGATACGCAGTATTTT
V gene: TRBV7-9
J gene: TRBJ2-3
D gene: -
clone size: many